This T cell receptor beta chain was recorded in a study of T cells in Graves' hyperthyroidism and ophthalmopathy. The V gene lost 6 bases and the J gene lost 2 bases, with 17 bases spanning the gap. The CDR3 loop spans 15 amino acids. Germline loops: CDR1 MDHEN, CDR2 SYDVKM. Findings of the study overall: Blood shared most expanded thyroid clonotypes above 0.001.

The investigators amplified TCR beta CDR3 regions from RNA transcripts. RT-PCR in the first round (using the HTBI primer set) targeted the TCR CDR3. TCRdb called the multiplex PCR reads again in MiXCR, with one record for every CDR3 protein. The table records 700,000 or so distinct CDR3 sequences, about a sixth of them present only once. In this sample, this clonotype turned up a few times. Its antigen is undetermined. Being one base from a much bigger clone, this may be a read error. The sample consisted of blood. This clonotype was sampled from a young man with Graves' hyperthyroidism. The chain combines TRBV28 with TRBJ2-7; D not resolved. CDR3 protein: CASRVGRAPTYEQYF. The DNA for the CDR3 is TGTGCCAGCAGGGTTGGACGCGCCCCAACCTACGAGCAGTACTTC.